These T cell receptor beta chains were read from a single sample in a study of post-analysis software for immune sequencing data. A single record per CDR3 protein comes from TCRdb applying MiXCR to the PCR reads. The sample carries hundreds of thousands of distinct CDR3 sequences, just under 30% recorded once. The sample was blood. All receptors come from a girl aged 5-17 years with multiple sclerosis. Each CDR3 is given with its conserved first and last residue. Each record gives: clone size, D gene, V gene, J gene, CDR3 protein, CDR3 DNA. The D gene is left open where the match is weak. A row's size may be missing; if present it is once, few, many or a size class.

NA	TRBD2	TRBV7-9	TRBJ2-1	CASSSKIAGVNEQFF	TGTGCCAGCAGCTCCAAGATAGCGGGAGTAAATGAGCAGTTCTTC
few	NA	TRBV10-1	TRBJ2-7	CASSESMGREQYF	TGCGCCAGCAGTGAGTCGATGGGTCGCGAGCAGTACTTC
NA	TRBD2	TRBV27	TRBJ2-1	CASSLLGSGRVYNEQFF	TGTGCCAGCAGTTTATTGGGGAGCGGGAGGGTATACAATGAGCAGTTCTTC
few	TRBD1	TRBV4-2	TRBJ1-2	CASSLSGTGTLSTYGYTF	TGTGCCAGCAGCCTCTCCGGGACAGGGACATTATCAACCTATGGCTACACCTTC
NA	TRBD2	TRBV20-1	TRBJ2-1	CSARFSGGAGKNEQFF	TGCAGTGCTAGATTCAGCGGGGGAGCAGGGAAAAATGAGCAGTTCTTC
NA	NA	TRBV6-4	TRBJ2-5	CASTEARRETQYF	TGTGCCAGCACTGAGGCCCGGCGGGAGACCCAGTACTTC
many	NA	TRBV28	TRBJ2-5	CASRGPPETQYF	TGTGCCAGCAGGGGCCCTCCAGAGACCCAGTACTTC
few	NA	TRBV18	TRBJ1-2	CASSLTIKGYTF	TGTGCCAGCTCACTTACTATCAAGGGCTACACCTTC
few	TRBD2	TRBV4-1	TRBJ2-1	CASSQKREALNEQFF	TGCGCCAGCAGCCAGAAGCGGGAGGCCCTAAATGAGCAGTTCTTC
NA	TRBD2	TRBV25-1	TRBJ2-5	CASCIAGQETQYF	TGTGCCAGCTGCATAGCGGGGCAAGAGACCCAGTACTTC
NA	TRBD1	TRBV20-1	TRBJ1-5	CSARDSDRGLGNQPQHF	TGCAGTGCTAGAGACAGTGACAGGGGGCTTGGCAATCAGCCCCAGCATTTT
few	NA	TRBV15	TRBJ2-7	CATSGTGIREQYF	TGTGCCACCAGCGGCACAGGGATTCGCGAGCAGTACTTC
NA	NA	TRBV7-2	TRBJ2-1	CASSLVLVWRNNEQFF	TGTGCCAGCAGCTTGGTACTAGTGTGGCGAAACAATGAGCAGTTCTTC
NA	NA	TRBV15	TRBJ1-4	CATQLRPQINEKLFF	TGTGCCACCCAGCTGCGACCACAGATTAATGAAAAACTGTTTTTT
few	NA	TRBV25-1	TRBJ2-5	CASSVTVTQYF	TGTGCCAGCAGTGTTACGGTGACCCAGTACTTC
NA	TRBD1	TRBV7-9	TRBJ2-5	CASSPLRQGPRTQETQYF	TGTGCCAGCAGCCCCCTAAGACAGGGTCCTCGCACCCAAGAGACCCAGTACTTC
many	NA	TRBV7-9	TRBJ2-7	CASSLKGNEQYF	TGTGCCAGCAGTTTAAAGGGAAACGAGCAGTACTTC
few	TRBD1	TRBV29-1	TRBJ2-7	CSVQRTGAYEQYF	TGCAGCGTTCAGAGGACAGGGGCCTACGAGCAGTACTTC
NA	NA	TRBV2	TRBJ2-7	CASSEAGYEQYF	TGTGCCAGCAGTGAAGCGGGATACGAGCAGTACTTC
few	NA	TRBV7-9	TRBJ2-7	CASILGPNLPNYEQYF	NA
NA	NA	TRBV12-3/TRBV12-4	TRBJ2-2	CASRVIGGPTGELFF	TGTGCCAGCAGGGTTATCGGGGGGCCCACCGGGGAGCTGTTTTTT
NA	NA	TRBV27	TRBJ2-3	CASSPSSLRATDAQYF	TGTGCCAGCAGTCCCTCCAGTTTGAGGGCTACAGATGCGCAGTATTTT